This T cell receptor beta chain was sequenced during a study of blood T cell repertoires in COVID-19 (dated by TCRdb to about 2020). Study-level background: Samples from collaborators originated in the United States, Italy and Spain and spanned both the acute and convalescent phases of COVID-19. The dataset comprised deeply sampled blood TCRbeta repertoires from subjects exposed to, actively infected with, or recovered from COVID-19. Samples were obtained from the ongoing ImmuneRACE study (first 160 participants) and from 1,254 subjects provided by 6 global collaborators. A freely available public database, intended as a resource for researchers studying the immune response to SARS-CoV-2, is where the repertoires were released. A de-identified subject ID, COVID-19 status, age in years and sex were almost always included in the sample metadata. The prospective study material was composed of cDNA or gDNA derived from T cells, B-cell-depleted T cells, or PBMCs. Where available, HLA class I and class II types were taken from metadata supplied by the sample provider and were not determined by assay-based typing. Overall results and qualifications from the work: The amount of clinical and demographic metadata varied by source and participant and was provided uncurated.

The collaborating institutions used their own protocols to collect whole blood in K2EDTA tubes. For TCRbeta analysis, collaborators shipped samples in one of three forms: frozen whole blood, isolated PBMCs, or DNA extracted from either of those sample types. The CDR3 has 16 amino acids, counting the end cysteine and phenylalanine. Solely the CDR3 DNA is kept, with 48 bases framed from the first base. From a lookup of the germline V gene (reference sequence), CDR1 and CDR2 are LNHDA and SQIVND. Relative to germline, V is 5 bases shorter and J is 9 bases shorter, with 23 bases between their ends. TCRbeta CDR3 regions were amplified from genomic DNA by means of the immunoSEQ Assay, a bias-controlled multiplex PCR. The authors processed their data as follows. Within the assay, amplification of reference gene primers was used to estimate how many nucleated cells each sample contained. To quantify the absolute abundance of each unique TCRbeta CDR3 rearrangement, sequence reads were collapsed and filtered. For each sample, productive Simpson clonality was calculated by taking the square root of Simpson's diversity index across productive rearrangements. In its TCRdb copy, this immuneACCESS table keeps in-frame sequences only and misses some clones. Where compared with another copy, unresolved V genes explain less than half of these, and the others have no known cause. V, J and clone size were drawn from that table, and D and trimming were deduced from the DNA. The sample yields 200,000 to 250,000 clones; 70% to 90% were counted once. The top ten hold 5% to 6.5% of the sample.

Details on this clone: Its antigen remains undetermined. There are no base qualities to consult, and no much larger clone falls within one base.

The sequencing sample was made of peripheral blood. The chain links TRBV19 with TRBJ2-4; TRBD2 is a weak D gene call, 5 bases matching. This clonotype was sampled from an older man with acute or convalescent COVID-19. The CDR3 amino acid sequence is: CASSPGSTGLRGIQYF. The sequenced DNA: TGTGCCAGTAGTCCGGGATCGACCGGGTTGAGAGGCATTCAGTACTTC.